The rows below give T cell receptor beta chains drawn from one sample of a study of CDR3 diversity in severe acne. TCRdb redid the calling of the PCR reads with MiXCR, one entry per CDR3 protein. The top ten clones hold approximately 10% of a sample with more than 80,000 distinct CDR3 sequences, 45% to 55% of them seen once. What was sequenced was blood. The receptors were gathered from a male donor with severe acne vulgaris. CDR3s include the opening cysteine and the closing phenylalanine or tryptophan.

TRBV7-9,CATEGLGSTEAFF
TRBV4-1,CASSHPTGYSGANVLTF
TRBV4-2,CASSQGRQEEETQYF
TRBV20-1,CSARRPSGGAYEQYF
TRBV7-7,CASSLGLQETQYF
TRBV20-1,CSASQPRAGGSTDTQYF
TRBV4-1,CASGGAYNEQFF
TRBV5-1,CASSLGLRDREGAFF
TRBV7-6,CASSFFTFSGTRSNYGYTF
TRBV5-1,CASSELAGGGDGYTF
TRBV5-5,CASPTQYF
TRBV6-1,CASSFDRDDTQYF
TRBV24-1,CATSDLTGQGPFTF
TRBV7-2,CASSGGDRGSSYEQYF
TRBV7-9,CASSFQGAAYEQYF
TRBV5-1,CASSPGEHEALFAFF
TRBV6-2/TRBV6-3,CASSPPVRRGGEQYF
TRBV20-1,CSARSGRANIVPYF
TRBV12-3/TRBV12-4,CASSTWTSGVYEQYF
TRBV10-3,CAISDETFVGQYF
TRBV19,CASSIIGTGGYEQYF
TRBV29-1,CSALGYEQYF
TRBV2,CASSGQGYSYEQYF
TRBV9,CASSESLVGEKLFF
TRBV10-3,CAISDQQGSYEQYF
TRBV18,CASSPGTGAEAFF
TRBV6-4,CASSEGMGYTF
TRBV7-3,CASSKGTTFYGYTF
TRBV6-6,CASSYIRRDEKLFF
TRBV7-2,CASSEQLQMNTEAFF
TRBV9,CASSVAYRGPYNEQFF
TRBV7-9,CASSLRLAGVRGRSEQLF
TRBV7-9,CASSPRGPTDYEQYF
TRBV7-3,CASSLTGQGQTQYF
TRBV9,CASSVAPGELFF
TRBV20-1,CSARDRRGPYNEQFF
TRBV19,CASSIHRDTAYGYTF
TRBV11-2,CASSSSTGSGRTEAFF
TRBV20-1,CSASGFAGTYEQYF
TRBV29-1,CSVGTAEKLFF
TRBV25-1,CASTWTGVAGEPFF
TRBV5-1,CASSHRDSYNEQFF
TRBV29-1,CSVTPGQTKNYGYTF
TRBV25-1,CASSGTGPGGTGELFF
TRBV29-1,CSVETPGQGRKLFF
TRBV10-2,CASTPGSGTYTDTQYF
TRBV25-1,CASRAGGNNSPLHF
TRBV5-8,CASSSRLASNTGELFF
TRBV20-1,CSATLRGNDNEQFF
TRBV4-2,CASSPRQWNEPQHF
TRBV20-1,CSARGFGAGNTEAFF
TRBV7-7,CASSPIGSYSGELFF
TRBV4-2,CASGQDGRQDLNSPLHF
TRBV10-3,CAISESPDQETQYF
TRBV7-9,CASSRTQMNTEAFF